This T cell receptor (beta chain) emerged from a study of immune evolution from preneoplasia to lung adenocarcinoma. Unmatched junction bases numbered 6, after V lost 4 bases and J lost 4 bases. The CDR3 is 16 amino acids. Germline V lookup: CDR1 SGDLS, CDR2 YYNGEE. Here immunoSEQ multiplex PCR was the method, and the copy in TCRdb shows in-frame clones only, minus some. The sample lists around 8,000 clones; about four fifths were seen once. The table lists this clone with a few counts. This TCR was sampled from a person aged 50-75 years with lung adenocarcinoma. The material sequenced was FFPE invasive lung adenocarcinoma tissue. V is TRBV9 and J is TRBJ2-1; 12 positions agree with TRBD2. CDR3 nucleotide sequence: TGTGCCAGCAGCCCCTTACTAGCGGGGGGTTACAATGAGCAGTTCTTC. It codes for CASSPLLAGGYNEQFF.